The 20 T cell receptor beta chains below come from one sample, sequenced in a study of post-analysis software for immune sequencing data. Each TCR beta cDNA library carried unique molecular identifiers. MiXCR, applied by TCRdb to the PCR reads, yields one record per CDR3 protein. The profile shows fewer than 550,000 distinct CDR3 sequences, around a third of them singletons. Points from the study as a whole: Roughly 5 TRBV segments, TRBV5-6, TRBV5-1 and TRBV20-1 among them, were found more frequent in patients than controls.

For these TCRs, the target antigens are not known. Sequenced material: blood. Every receptor here comes from a girl aged 2-17 years with multiple sclerosis.

The J gene is TRBJ2-2, the V gene TRBV11-2; no clear D. CDR3 length: 15 residues. Deletions cut 8 bases from V and 2 bases from J, with 15 bases between. The germline V gene has CDR1 SGHAT and CDR2 FQNNGV. The CDR3 DNA sequence: TGTGCCAGCCTCCGGGCTAGTATAAACACCGGGGAGCTGTTTTTT. Its translation: CASLRASINTGELFF.

CDR3 sequence: CSARAVVLPGQGAEGYTF. In nucleotides, the CDR3 is TGCAGTGCTAGAGCTGTAGTCTTACCGGGACAGGGTGCGGAGGGCTACACCTTC. The rearrangement uses TRBV20-1 and TRBJ1-2; TRBD1 aligns across 9 bases. This CDR3 contains 18 residues. After removal of 1 base from V and 8 bases from J, the junction contained 20 bases not matched to a gene. The germline V gene encodes CDR1 DFQATT and CDR2 SNEGSKA (reference sequence).

This sequence joins TRBV7-2 and TRBJ2-3; no clear D gene. Germline assignment: CDR1 SGHTA and CDR2 FQGNSA. The ends were cut back, 6 bases at V and 2 bases at J, with 12 bases in the middle. This CDR3 has 14 residues. CDR3 loop: CASSSTAHTDTQYF. Written as DNA, the CDR3 is TGTGCCAGCAGTTCTACAGCCCACACAGATACGCAGTATTTT.

The chain employs TRBV7-2 and TRBJ2-1; 8 nucleotides align to TRBD2. The length of the CDR3 is 18 residues. The V segment lost 5 bases and the J segment 7 bases; nucleotides outside the gene matches: 19. Germline V lookup: CDR1 SGHTA, CDR2 FQGNSA. The CDR3 DNA is TGTGCCAGCAGCCGAACCCAACCTGGGCGGGGGGCCCTTAATGAGCAGTTCTTC. Protein product: CASSRTQPGRGALNEQFF.

A word on this clonotype: One junction end does not reproduce the germline sequence, and a read error may be involved. The chain combines TRBV10-3 with TRBJ2-1; TRBD2 aligns across 11 bases. This CDR3 has 19 residues. Germline assignment: CDR1 ENHRY and CDR2 SYGVKD. CDR3 sequence: CAIGESSLAGGRSYNEQFF. In DNA form, the CDR3 reads TGTGCCATCGGTGAGTCAAGCCTAGCGGGGGGCCGCTCCTACAATGAGCAGTTCTTC.

The chain joins TRBV20-1 to TRBJ1-2; 9 positions agree with TRBD1. The germline V gene encodes CDR1 DFQATT and CDR2 SNEGSKA (reference sequence). J was trimmed by 1 base and V by 8 bases; bases with no gene match: 11. The CDR3 totals 15 residues. CDR3 DNA sequence: TGCAGTCCCGTCCCGGGACAGGGTGGTAACTATGGCTACACCTTC. Translating it yields CSPVPGQGGNYGYTF.

The genes are TRBV5-1 and TRBJ2-1, with 12 bases that match TRBD2. This CDR3 spans 15 amino acids. V lost 0 bases, J lost 8 bases, and 3 bases stayed unmatched. Germline V gene sequence: CDR1 SGHRS, CDR2 YFSETQ. CDR3: CASSLETSGGYEQFF. CDR3 bases: TGCGCCAGCAGCTTGGAGACTAGCGGGGGCTATGAGCAGTTCTTC. Variable domain in full (rest from reference TRBV5-1 and TRBJ2-1): KAGVTQTPRYLIKTRGQQVTLSCSPISGHRSVSWYQQTPGQGLQFLFEYFSETQRNKGNFPGRFSGRQFSNSRSEMNVSTLELGDSALYLCASSLETSGGYEQFFGPGTRLTVL.

This chain links TRBV29-1 with TRBJ2-5, with a weak D call TRBD2 (5 bases). There are 13 residues in the CDR3. CDR1 SQVTM and CDR2 ANQGSEA come from the germline V gene. Trimming removed 4 bases at V and 2 bases at J, with 11 bases between. CDR3 loop: CSVGPGGQETQYF. CDR3 in DNA: TGCAGCGTTGGGCCTGGCGGGCAAGAGACCCAGTACTTC.

This rearrangement joins TRBV27 to TRBJ1-5, with D perhaps matching TRBD1 (5 bases). The CDR3 length is 15 residues. Germline loops: CDR1 MNHEY, CDR2 SMNVEV (reference sequence). The V gene lost 4 bases and the J gene lost 0 bases, with 10 bases spanning the gap. The CDR3 nucleotides read TGTGCCAGCAGTTCCACAGGAGATAGCAATCAGCCCCAGCATTTT. Translating gives CASSSTGDSNQPQHF.

The CDR3 loop is CASSSAGQGSFYEQYF. The CDR3 DNA follows: TGTGCCAGCAGCTCGGCCGGACAGGGCAGTTTCTACGAGCAGTACTTC. The chain links TRBV11-2 to TRBJ2-7; TRBD1 matches at 8 bases. This CDR3 has 16 residues. The ends lost 4 bases at V and 3 bases at J; junction bases unmatched: 11. CDR1 is SGHAT, CDR2 FQNNGV, per germline.

The table lists this clonotype with a few counts. V gene TRBV5-1 combines with J gene TRBJ2-3; D is ambiguous. The CDR3 length is 16 residues. CDR1 and CDR2 from the germline V gene are SGHRS and YFSETQ. V lost 0 bases to trimming and J lost 2 bases, with 13 bases between them. The CDR3 sequence is CASSLGSRIDTDTQYF. The CDR3 DNA reads TGCGCCAGCAGCTTGGGAAGCAGGATCGACACAGATACGCAGTATTTT.

This clonotype was seen a handful of times. The chain has TRBV15 and TRBJ2-4, with 7 nucleotides matching TRBD1. The CDR3 covers 12 residues. Germline V lookup: CDR1 LNHNV, CDR2 YYDKDF (reference sequence). J gave up 11 bases and V 1 base, and 2 bases lay outside the gene matches. Written as DNA, the CDR3 is TGTGCCACCAGCAGAGCTGACAGGGTTCAGTACTTC. It encodes CATSRADRVQYF.

This clonotype was picked up a small number of times. The chain is built from TRBV5-1 and TRBJ2-4; tentatively, D is TRBD1 or TRBD2 (6 bases each). Germline CDR1 SGHRS, CDR2 YFSETQ. This CDR3 is 14 amino acids long. V dropped 1 base and J dropped 7 bases, with 12 bases sitting between them. CDR3 in DNA: TGCGCCAGCAGCTTGCTGTCCGGGGGCAACATTCAGTACTTC. Translated, it gives CASSLLSGGNIQYF.

In nucleotides, the CDR3 is TGCAGTGCCCCACCCGGGAGAAGCTCCTACAATGAGCAGTTCTTC. The encoded protein is CSAPPGRSSYNEQFF. The J gene is TRBJ2-1, the V gene TRBV20-1, with a tentative D call TRBD2 (6 bases). The CDR3 runs to 15 residues. The V gene's germline CDR1 is DFQATT and CDR2 SNEGSKA (reference sequence). V was clipped by 6 bases and J by 0 bases, with 15 bases between them.

There are a few counts of this clonotype. The chain carries TRBV20-1 and TRBJ1-4; possibly TRBD1 for D (5 bases). Germline assignment: CDR1 DFQATT and CDR2 SNEGSKA (reference sequence). V lost 0 bases to trimming and J lost 0 bases, with 5 bases between them. This CDR3 is 14 amino acids long. The CDR3 loop is CSARETATNEKLFF. The CDR3 region has the DNA TGCAGTGCTAGAGAGACAGCAACTAATGAAAAACTGTTTTTT.

This rearrangement joins TRBV2 to TRBJ1-2, with D hard to call. The CDR3 has 14 amino acids. CDR1 and CDR2 (germline): SNHLY, FYNNEI. V shed 9 bases and J shed 5 bases, with 19 bases lying between them. As DNA, the CDR3 is TGTGCCAGTGGGAGGAGGACGAGCGAATATGGCTACACCTTC. Amino acid sequence: CASGRRTSEYGYTF.

This chain links TRBV18 with TRBJ2-7; no clear D. The length of the CDR3 is 15 residues. From germline, CDR1 is KGHSH and CDR2 LQKENI. Trimming removed 0 bases from V and 5 bases from J, with 14 bases in between. CDR3 region: CASSPPSRAFDEQYF. As DNA, the CDR3 is TGTGCCAGCTCACCACCTTCTAGGGCCTTCGACGAGCAGTACTTC. The full variable domain, completed using reference TRBV18 and TRBJ2-7, is NAGVMQNPRHLVRRRGQEARLRCSPMKGHSHVYWYRQLPEEGLKFMVYLQKENIIDESGMPKERFSAEFPKEGPSILRIQQVVRGDSAAYFCASSPPSRAFDEQYFGPGTRLTVT.

This clonotype was found a few times. The rearrangement links TRBV2 to TRBJ2-3; the D call may be TRBD1 or TRBD2 (5 bases each). CDR3 length equals 13 residues. Germline V gives CDR1 SNHLY, CDR2 FYNNEI. Trimming took off 11 bases at V and 2 bases at J, with 14 bases between the two ends. CDR3 residues: CALRDRDTDTQYF. The CDR3 DNA reads as TGTGCCTTACGGGACCGCGACACAGATACGCAGTATTTT.

This clonotype was seen at least ten times. V gene TRBV29-1 combines with J gene TRBJ1-2; 8 bases match TRBD1. The CDR3 has 13 residues. The V gene's germline CDR1 is SQVTM and CDR2 ANQGSEA. V gave up 6 bases and J gave up 0 bases; unmatched junction bases: 3. In DNA, the CDR3 is TGCAGCGTAGACAGGGGTCCTAACTATGGCTACACCTTC. It translates to CSVDRGPNYGYTF.

Points on this clonotype: The CDR3 carries no conserved terminal phenylalanine or tryptophan, so it likely arises from a read error. The chain uses TRBV29-1 and TRBJ1-1, with no clear D. The V end was cut by 7 bases, the J end by 5 bases, with 17 bases between. Germline V gene sequence: CDR1 SQVTM, CDR2 ANQGSEA. The CDR3 is 13 amino acids. The CDR3 DNA is TGCAGCGCCGCCTCGATGGGATGGACTGAAGCTTTCTTG. This codes for CSAASMGWTEAFL.